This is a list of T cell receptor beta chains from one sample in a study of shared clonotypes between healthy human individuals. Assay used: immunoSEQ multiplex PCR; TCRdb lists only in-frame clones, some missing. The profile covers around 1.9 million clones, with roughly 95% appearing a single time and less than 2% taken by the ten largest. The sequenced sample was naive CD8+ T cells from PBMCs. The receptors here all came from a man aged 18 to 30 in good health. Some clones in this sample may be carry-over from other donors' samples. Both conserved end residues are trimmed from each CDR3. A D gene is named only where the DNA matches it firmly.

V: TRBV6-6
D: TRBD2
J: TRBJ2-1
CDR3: ASSYLPGGGHNEQF

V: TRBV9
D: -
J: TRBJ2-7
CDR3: ASSVASDYTAYEQY

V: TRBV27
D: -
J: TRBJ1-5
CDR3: ASSLNQGSKHQPQH

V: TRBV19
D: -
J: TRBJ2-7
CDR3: ASSILGGAEQY

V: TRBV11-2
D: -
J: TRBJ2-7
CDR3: ASSNGGFYEQY

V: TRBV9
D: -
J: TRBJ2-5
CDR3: ASSGPGGQETQY

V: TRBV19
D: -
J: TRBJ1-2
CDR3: ASSVLQGSGYT

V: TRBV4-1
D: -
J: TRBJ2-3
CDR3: ASSYLPTSSTDTQY

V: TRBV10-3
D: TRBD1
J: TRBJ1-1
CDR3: AISDLQGRNTEAF

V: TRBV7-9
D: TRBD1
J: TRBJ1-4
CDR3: ASSLGTGLGTNEKLF

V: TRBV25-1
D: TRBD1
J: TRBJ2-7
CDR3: ASSAWTGSSYEQY

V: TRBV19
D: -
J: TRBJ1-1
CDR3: ATGTRENTEAF

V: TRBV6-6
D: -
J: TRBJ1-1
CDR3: ASSYTTVNTEAF

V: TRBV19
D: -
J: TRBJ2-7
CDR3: ASSPMVQQVTYEQY

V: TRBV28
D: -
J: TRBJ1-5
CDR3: ASRGLFDSNQPQH

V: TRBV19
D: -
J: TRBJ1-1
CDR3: ASSMGYTEAF

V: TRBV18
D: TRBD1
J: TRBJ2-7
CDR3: ASSVYVTGETYEQY

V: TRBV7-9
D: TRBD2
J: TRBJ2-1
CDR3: ASSLPPGLAVTEQF

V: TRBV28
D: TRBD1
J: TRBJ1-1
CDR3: ASSYGGQGLNTEAF

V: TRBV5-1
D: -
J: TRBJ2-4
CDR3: ASSLGDSHKNIQY

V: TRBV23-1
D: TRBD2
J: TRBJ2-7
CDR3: ASSQPPRGVHEQY

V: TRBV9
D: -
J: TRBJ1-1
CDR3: ASSVGGITEAF

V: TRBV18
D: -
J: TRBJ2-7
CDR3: ASSPPRDSYEQY

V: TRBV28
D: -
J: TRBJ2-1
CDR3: ASSNGQGRDEQF

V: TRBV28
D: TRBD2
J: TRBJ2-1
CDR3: ASSQKLAENNEQF

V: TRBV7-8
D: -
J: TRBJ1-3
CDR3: ASSPGRLGNTIY

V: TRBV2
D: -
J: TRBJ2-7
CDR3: ASSSQGFYEQY

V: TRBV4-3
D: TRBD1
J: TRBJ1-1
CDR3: ASRLKGARAEAF

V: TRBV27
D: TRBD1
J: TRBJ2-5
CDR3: ASSGPGGGEAQY

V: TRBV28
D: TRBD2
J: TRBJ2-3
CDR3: ASRLPPPQRGPTDTQY

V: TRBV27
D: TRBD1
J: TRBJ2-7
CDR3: ASSLRGPIQQY

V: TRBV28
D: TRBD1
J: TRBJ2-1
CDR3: ASDYETGTGYNEQF

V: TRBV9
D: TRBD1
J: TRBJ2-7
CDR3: ASSAGTEAYEQY

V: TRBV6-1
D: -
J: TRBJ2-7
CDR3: ASSVGSGKTYEQY

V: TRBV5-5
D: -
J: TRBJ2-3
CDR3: ASSPPVRRAGDTQY

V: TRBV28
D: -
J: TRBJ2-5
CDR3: ASRSSGTQY

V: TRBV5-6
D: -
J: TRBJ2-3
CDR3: ASSLGASTDTQY

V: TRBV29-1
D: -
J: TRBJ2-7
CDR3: SVQGNWYEQY

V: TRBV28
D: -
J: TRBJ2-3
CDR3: ASSLTGGTDTQY

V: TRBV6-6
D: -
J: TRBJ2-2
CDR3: ASSNTGELF

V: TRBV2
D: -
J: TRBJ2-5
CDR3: ALGWETQY

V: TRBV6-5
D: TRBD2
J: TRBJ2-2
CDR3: ATLEAGGGAGELF

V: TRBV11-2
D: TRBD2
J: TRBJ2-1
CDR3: ASSLGGLAAYNEQF

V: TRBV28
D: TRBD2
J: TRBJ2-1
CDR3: ASSLLGTSGRAHYNEQF

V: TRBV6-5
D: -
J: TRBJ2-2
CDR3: ASSNTGELF

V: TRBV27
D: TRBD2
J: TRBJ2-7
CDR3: ASIPLAGGPPEQY

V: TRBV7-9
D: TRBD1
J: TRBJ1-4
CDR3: ASRQGSSNEKLF

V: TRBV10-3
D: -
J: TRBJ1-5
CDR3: AISEGDQPQH

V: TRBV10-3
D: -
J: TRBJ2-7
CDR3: AISLLGAYEQY